These 10 T cell receptor beta chains came from one sample sequenced in a study of T-cell memory formation after mild COVID-19. A single record per CDR3 protein comes from TCRdb applying MiXCR to the 5' RACE reads. This sample has hundreds of thousands of distinct CDR3 sequences; roughly 21% occur once, and the top ten carry approximately 12%. The specimen was PBMCs or a T cell subset sorted from them (not recorded which). These receptors all stem from an adult woman who had mild COVID-19 (a few samples of this study predate the infection). Cell type and time point are not known.

The chain links TRBV20-1 to TRBJ2-1; unclear D gene. This CDR3 has 11 residues. CDR1 and CDR2 from the germline V gene are DFQATT and SNEGSKA (reference sequence). The V gene lost 2 bases and the J gene lost 7 bases, with 6 bases spanning the gap. CDR3 in DNA: TGCAGTGCTAGACGGGTGAATGAGCAGTTCTTC. Its translation is CSARRVNEQFF.

This clonotype turned up a few times. V usage is TRBV7-9 and J usage is TRBJ2-1; TRBD1 agrees at 9 bases. After removal of 3 bases from V and 4 bases from J, the junction contained 4 bases not matched to a gene. CDR3 length equals 15 residues. Germline loops: CDR1 SEHNR, CDR2 FQNEAQ (reference sequence). CDR3 DNA: TGTGCCAGCAGCTTTTCAGGACAGGGGTACAATGAGCAGTTCTTC. Translation gives CASSFSGQGYNEQFF.

The chain combines TRBV7-3 with TRBJ2-1, with TRBD1 as a possible D gene (5 bases). The CDR3 covers 16 residues. Trimming left V 2 bases short and J 0 bases short, with 11 bases between. Germline lookup yields CDR1 SGHTA and CDR2 FQGTGA. CDR3 bases: TGTGCCAGCAGCTTACTCAGGGCCAGCTCCTACAATGAGCAGTTCTTC. This encodes CASSLLRASSYNEQFF.

The chain carries TRBV24-1 and TRBJ2-1, with TRBD2 matching 11 bases. Unmatched junction bases numbered 3, after V lost 4 bases and J lost 5 bases. Germline values: CDR1 KGHDR, CDR2 SFDVKD. CDR3 size: 15 residues. The CDR3 DNA sequence: TGTGCCACCAGTGAGCCGGGACTAGCGGACAATGAGCAGTTCTTC. Translation: CATSEPGLADNEQFF.

This chain joins TRBV12-3 or TRBV12-4 and TRBJ1-2, with D unresolved. Deletions cut 3 bases from V and 4 bases from J, with 9 bases between. The CDR3 has 13 amino acids. The CDR3 loop reads CASSLDPIYGYTF. In DNA, the CDR3 is TGTGCCAGCAGTTTGGACCCCATCTATGGCTACACCTTC.

The V and J genes are TRBV14 and TRBJ2-7, with TRBD2 identical over 7 bases. The V and J ends lost 7 bases and 5 bases, in that order; junction bases with no gene match: 8. CDR3 length: 13 residues. CDR1 SGHDN and CDR2 FVKESK come from the germline V gene. CDR3 DNA sequence: TGTGCCAGCACCCCCCAAGCGGGGCACGAGCAGTACTTC. Its protein is CASTPQAGHEQYF. The full variable domain, completed using reference TRBV14 and TRBJ2-7, is EAGVTQFPSHSVIEKGQTVTLRCDPISGHDNLYWYRRVMGKEIKFLLHFVKESKQDESGMPNNRFLAERTGGTYSTLKVQPAELEDSGVYFCASTPQAGHEQYFGPGTRLTVT.

This clonotype came up a few times. The chain recombines TRBV29-1 with TRBJ2-1; D is possibly TRBD2 (7 bases). Trimming shortened V by 5 bases and J by 6 bases, and 14 bases separated the two germline ends. In germline, CDR1 is SQVTM, CDR2 ANQGSEA. The CDR3 consists of 13 residues. CDR3 DNA sequence: TGCAGCGTTAAGGGGGGGGGATCCAATGAGCAGTTCTTC. Translation: CSVKGGGSNEQFF.

This clonotype turned up a few times. V is TRBV14 and J is TRBJ1-1, with D uncertain. CDR1 SGHDN and CDR2 FVKESK come from the germline V gene. V was clipped by 2 bases and J by 0 bases, with 10 bases between them. The CDR3 loop spans 15 amino acids. CDR3: CASSQQRTMNTEAFF. The CDR3 DNA follows: TGTGCCAGCAGCCAACAGCGAACGATGAACACTGAAGCTTTCTTT.

This clonotype has just a few counts. The chain recombines TRBV20-1 with TRBJ2-7, with D perhaps TRBD1 (6 bases). Germline V gives CDR1 DFQATT, CDR2 SNEGSKA (reference sequence). There are 13 residues in the CDR3. In nucleotides, the CDR3 is TGCGGCCCACATGGACAGATACCCTACGAGCAGTACTTC. Residues: CGPHGQIPYEQYF.

The J gene is TRBJ2-1, the V gene TRBV7-6; D is perhaps TRBD1 (5 bases). CDR3 length equals 16 residues. Germline V gene sequence: CDR1 SGHVS, CDR2 FNYEAQ. Trimming left V 0 bases short and J 7 bases short, with 16 bases between. CDR3 loop: CASSLAQGSWGNEQFF. The DNA for the CDR3 is TGTGCCAGCAGCTTAGCGCAGGGTAGTTGGGGAAATGAGCAGTTCTTC.